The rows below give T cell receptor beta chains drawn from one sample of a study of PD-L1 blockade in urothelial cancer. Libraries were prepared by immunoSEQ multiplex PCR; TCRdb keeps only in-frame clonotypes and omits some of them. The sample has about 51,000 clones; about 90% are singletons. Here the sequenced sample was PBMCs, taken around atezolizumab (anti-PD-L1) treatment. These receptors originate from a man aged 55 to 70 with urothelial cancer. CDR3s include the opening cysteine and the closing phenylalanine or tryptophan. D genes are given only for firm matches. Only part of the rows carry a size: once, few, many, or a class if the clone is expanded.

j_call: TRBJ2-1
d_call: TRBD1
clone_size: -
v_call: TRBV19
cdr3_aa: CASRDRSTYNEQFF
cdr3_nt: TGTGCCAGTAGGGACAGGAGCACCTACAATGAGCAGTTCTTC

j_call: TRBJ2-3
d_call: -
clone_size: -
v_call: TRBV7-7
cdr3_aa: CASSLGARTDTQYF
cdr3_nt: TGTGCTAGCAGCTTAGGCGCTAGGACAGATACGCAGTATTTT

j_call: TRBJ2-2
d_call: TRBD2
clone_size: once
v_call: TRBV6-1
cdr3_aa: CASSELGLASGELFF
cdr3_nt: TGTGCCAGCAGTGAGTTGGGACTAGCAAGCGGGGAGCTGTTTTTT

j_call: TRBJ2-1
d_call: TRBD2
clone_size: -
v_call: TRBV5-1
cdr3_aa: CASSLLAGAHNEQFF
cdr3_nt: TGCGCCAGCAGCTTACTAGCGGGGGCCCACAATGAGCAGTTCTTC

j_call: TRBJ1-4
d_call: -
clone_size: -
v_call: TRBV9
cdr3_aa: CASSGNSATNEKLFF
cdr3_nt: TGTGCCAGCAGCGGCAACAGTGCAACTAATGAAAAACTGTTTTTT

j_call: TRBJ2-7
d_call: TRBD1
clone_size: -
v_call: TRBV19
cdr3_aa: CASSTTGGSYEQYF
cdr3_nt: TGTGCCAGTAGCACCACAGGGGGCAGTTACGAGCAGTACTTC

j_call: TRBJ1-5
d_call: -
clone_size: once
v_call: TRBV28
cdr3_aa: CASSLVYRGNQPQHF
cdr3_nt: TGTGCCAGCAGTTTGGTGTACCGAGGTAATCAGCCCCAGCATTTT

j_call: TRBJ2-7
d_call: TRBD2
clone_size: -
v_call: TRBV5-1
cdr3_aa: CATRGGPGYEQYF
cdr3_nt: TGCGCCACCCGCGGGGGTCCGGGCTACGAGCAGTACTTC

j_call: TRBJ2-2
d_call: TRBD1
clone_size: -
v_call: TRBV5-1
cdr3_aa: CASSKDRGHTGELFF
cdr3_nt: TGCGCCAGCAGCAAAGACAGGGGGCACACCGGGGAGCTGTTTTTT

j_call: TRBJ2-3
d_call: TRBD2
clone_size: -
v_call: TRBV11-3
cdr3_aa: CASSLGSGTRSF
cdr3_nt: TGTGCCAGCAGCTTGGGGTCCGGGACTAGGAGTTTT

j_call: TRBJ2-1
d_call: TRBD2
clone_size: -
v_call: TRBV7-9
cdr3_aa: CASRRRGLGIDNEQFF
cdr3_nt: TGTGCCAGCAGGCGGCGTGGACTAGGGATCGACAATGAGCAGTTCTTC

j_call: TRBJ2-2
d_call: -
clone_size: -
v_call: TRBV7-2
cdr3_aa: CASSLGGWAGELFF
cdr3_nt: TGTGCCAGCAGCTTAGGGGGCTGGGCCGGGGAGCTGTTTTTT

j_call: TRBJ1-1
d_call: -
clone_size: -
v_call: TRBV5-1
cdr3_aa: CASSLGPVEGTEAFF
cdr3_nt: TGCGCCAGCAGCTTGGGCCCGGTGGAGGGCACTGAAGCTTTCTTT

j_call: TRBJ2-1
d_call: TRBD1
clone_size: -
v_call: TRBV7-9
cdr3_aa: CASREPGQWRNEQFF
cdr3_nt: TGTGCCAGCAGAGAGCCGGGACAGTGGAGAAATGAGCAGTTCTTC

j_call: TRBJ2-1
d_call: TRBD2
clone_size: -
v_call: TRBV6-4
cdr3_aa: CASSEGRASGKNEQFF
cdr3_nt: TGTGCCAGCAGTGAGGGTCGGGCTAGCGGCAAAAATGAGCAGTTCTTC

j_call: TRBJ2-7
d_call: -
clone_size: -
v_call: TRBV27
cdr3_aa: CASSFFTRGAKKQYF
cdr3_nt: TGTGCCAGCAGTTTTTTTACCCGGGGTGCTAAAAAGCAGTACTTC

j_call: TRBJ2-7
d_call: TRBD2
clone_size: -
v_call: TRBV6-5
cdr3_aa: CASRVIAGGRYEQYF
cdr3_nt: TGTGCCAGCAGGGTTATAGCGGGGGGCCGCTACGAGCAGTACTTC

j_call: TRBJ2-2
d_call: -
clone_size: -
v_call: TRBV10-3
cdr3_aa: CAIREQLGLFF
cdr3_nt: TGTGCCATCAGAGAACAACTAGGTCTGTTTTTT

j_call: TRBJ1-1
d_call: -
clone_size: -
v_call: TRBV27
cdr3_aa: CASSLSKGSGAFF
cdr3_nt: TGTGCCAGCAGTTTATCGAAAGGAAGCGGAGCTTTCTTT

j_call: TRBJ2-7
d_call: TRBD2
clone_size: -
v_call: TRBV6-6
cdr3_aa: CAARTSGGAGEQYF
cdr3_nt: TGTGCCGCCCGGACTAGCGGGGGGGCAGGGGAGCAGTACTTC

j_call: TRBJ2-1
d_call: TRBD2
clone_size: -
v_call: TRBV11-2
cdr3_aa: CASSEVLTRRGNNEQFF
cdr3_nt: TGTGCCAGCAGCGAGGTACTAACCCGGCGGGGGAACAATGAGCAGTTCTTC

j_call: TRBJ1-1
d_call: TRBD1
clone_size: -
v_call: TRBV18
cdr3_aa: CASSPKQGSEAFF
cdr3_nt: TGTGCCAGCTCACCGAAACAGGGGTCTGAAGCTTTCTTT

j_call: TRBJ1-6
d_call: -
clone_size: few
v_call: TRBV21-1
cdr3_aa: CASSKRGTGRVYQNSPLHF
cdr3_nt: TGTGCCAGCAGCAAACGCGGTACAGGCCGGGTTTATCAGAATTCACCCCTCCACTTT

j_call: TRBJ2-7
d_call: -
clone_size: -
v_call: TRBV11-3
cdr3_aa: CASSSTTGSEQYF
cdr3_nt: TGTGCCAGCAGCTCCACTACAGGATCCGAGCAGTACTTC

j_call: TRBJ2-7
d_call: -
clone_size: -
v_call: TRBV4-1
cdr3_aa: CASSHGTGQPFYEQYF
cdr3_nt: TGCGCCAGCAGCCATGGTACCGGACAGCCTTTCTACGAGCAGTACTTC

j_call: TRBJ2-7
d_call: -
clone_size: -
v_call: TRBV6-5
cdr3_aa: CASSYSGRAKGEQYF
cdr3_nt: TGTGCCAGCAGTTACTCGGGCAGGGCAAAGGGCGAGCAGTACTTC

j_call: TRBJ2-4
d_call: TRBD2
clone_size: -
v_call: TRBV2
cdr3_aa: CASSVGWRENIQYF
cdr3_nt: TGTGCCAGCAGTGTCGGTTGGCGGGAGAACATTCAGTACTTC

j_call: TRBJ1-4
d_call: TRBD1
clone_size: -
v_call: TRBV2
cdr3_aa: CASKRQGAGEKLFF
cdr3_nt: TGTGCCAGCAAGAGACAGGGGGCAGGGGAAAAACTGTTTTTT

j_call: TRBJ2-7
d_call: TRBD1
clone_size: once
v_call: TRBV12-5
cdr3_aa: CASGWTGGPYEQYF
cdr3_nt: TGTGCTAGTGGATGGACAGGGGGTCCCTACGAGCAGTACTTC

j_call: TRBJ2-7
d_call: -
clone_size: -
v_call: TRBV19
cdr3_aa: CASSRIRDFYEQYF
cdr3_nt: TGTGCCAGTAGTCGGATCCGGGACTTCTACGAGCAGTACTTC

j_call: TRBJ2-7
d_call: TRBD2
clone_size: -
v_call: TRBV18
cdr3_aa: CASSPLALAGGIGEQYF
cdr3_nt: TGTGCCAGCTCACCCCTCGCGTTAGCGGGAGGAATCGGCGAGCAGTACTTC

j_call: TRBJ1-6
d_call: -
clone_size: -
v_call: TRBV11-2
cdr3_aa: CASSPGASYNSPLHF
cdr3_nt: TGTGCCAGCAGCCCAGGGGCCTCCTATAATTCACCCCTCCACTTT

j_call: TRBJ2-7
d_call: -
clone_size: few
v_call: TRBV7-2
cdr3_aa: CASSPGTYEQYF
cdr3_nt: TGTGCCAGCAGCCCAGGGACCTACGAGCAGTACTTC

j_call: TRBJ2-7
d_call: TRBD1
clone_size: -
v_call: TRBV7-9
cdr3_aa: CASSLGTGLDEQYF
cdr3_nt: TGTGCCAGCAGCTTAGGGACAGGGTTGGACGAGCAGTACTTC

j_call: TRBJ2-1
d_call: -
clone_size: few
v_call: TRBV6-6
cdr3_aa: CASSYSWSRNEQFF
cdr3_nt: TGTGCCAGCAGTTACTCGTGGAGTAGGAATGAGCAGTTCTTC

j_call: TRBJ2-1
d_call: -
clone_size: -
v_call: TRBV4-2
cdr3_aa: CASSPPDGLQNEQFF
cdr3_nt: TGTGCCAGCAGCCCCCCAGACGGACTCCAAAATGAGCAGTTCTTC

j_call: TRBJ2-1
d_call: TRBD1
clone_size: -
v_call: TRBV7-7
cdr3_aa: CASSRDRGISNEQFF
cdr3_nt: TGTGCTAGCAGCCGTGACAGGGGTATATCCAATGAGCAGTTCTTC

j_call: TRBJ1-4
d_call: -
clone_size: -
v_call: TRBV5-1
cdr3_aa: CASSLEGRGEKLFF
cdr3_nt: TGCGCCAGCAGCTTGGAGGGAAGAGGGGAAAAACTGTTTTTT

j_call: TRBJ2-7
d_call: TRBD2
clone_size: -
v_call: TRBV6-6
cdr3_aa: CASSRGAGDYEQYF
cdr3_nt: TGTGCCAGCAGCCGAGGGGCGGGGGACTACGAGCAGTACTTC

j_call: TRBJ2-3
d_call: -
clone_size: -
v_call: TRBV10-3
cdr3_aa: CAISSGQLSSTDTQYF
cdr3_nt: TGTGCCATCAGCTCCGGACAACTCTCTAGCACAGATACGCAGTATTTT

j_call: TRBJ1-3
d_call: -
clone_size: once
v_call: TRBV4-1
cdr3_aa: CASSQEEGFISGNTIYF
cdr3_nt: TGCGCCAGCAGCCAAGAAGAGGGTTTTATCTCTGGAAACACCATATATTTT

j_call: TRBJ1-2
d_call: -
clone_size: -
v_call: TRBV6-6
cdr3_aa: CASSYSKQANYGYTF
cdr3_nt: TGTGCCAGCAGTTACTCGAAACAGGCTAACTATGGCTACACCTTC